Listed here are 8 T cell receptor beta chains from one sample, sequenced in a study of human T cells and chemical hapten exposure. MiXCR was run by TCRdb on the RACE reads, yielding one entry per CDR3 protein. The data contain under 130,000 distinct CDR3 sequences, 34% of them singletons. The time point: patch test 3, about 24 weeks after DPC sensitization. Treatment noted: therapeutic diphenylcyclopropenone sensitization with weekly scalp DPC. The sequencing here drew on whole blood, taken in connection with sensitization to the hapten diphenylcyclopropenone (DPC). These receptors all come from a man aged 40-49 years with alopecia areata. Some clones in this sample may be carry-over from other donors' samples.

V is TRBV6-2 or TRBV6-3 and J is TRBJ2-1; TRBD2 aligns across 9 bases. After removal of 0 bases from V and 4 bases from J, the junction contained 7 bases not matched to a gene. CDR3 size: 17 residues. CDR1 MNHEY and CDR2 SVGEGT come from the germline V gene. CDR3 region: CASSYSPSSGIYNEQFF. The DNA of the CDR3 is TGTGCCAGCAGTTACTCGCCGTCTAGCGGGATATACAATGAGCAGTTCTTC.

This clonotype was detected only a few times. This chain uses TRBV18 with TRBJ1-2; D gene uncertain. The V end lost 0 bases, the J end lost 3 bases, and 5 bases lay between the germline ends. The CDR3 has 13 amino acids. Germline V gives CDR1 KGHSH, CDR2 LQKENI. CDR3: CASSPPADYGYTF. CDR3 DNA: TGTGCCAGCTCACCACCGGCAGACTATGGCTACACCTTC.

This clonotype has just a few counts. The CDR3 sequence is CAITTLESTDTQYF. Written as DNA, the CDR3 is TGTGCCATCACAACCCTGGAAAGCACAGATACGCAGTATTTT. This chain joins TRBV12-3 or TRBV12-4 and TRBJ2-3; D is unclear. There are 14 residues in the CDR3. Trimming cost V 10 bases and J 0 bases, with 14 bases left between them.

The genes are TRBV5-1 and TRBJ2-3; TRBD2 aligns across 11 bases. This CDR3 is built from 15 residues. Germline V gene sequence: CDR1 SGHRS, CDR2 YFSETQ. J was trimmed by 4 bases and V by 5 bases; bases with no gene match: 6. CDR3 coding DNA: TGCGCCAGCAGTAGCGGGAGGGCCGAGTCAGATACGCAGTATTTT. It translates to CASSSGRAESDTQYF.

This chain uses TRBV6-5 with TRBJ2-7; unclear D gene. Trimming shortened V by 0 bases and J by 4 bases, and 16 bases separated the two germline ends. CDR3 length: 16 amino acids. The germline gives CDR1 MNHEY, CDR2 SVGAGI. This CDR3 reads CASSYSPGPPGYEQYF. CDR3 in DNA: TGTGCCAGCAGTTACTCACCCGGTCCCCCTGGGTACGAGCAGTACTTC.

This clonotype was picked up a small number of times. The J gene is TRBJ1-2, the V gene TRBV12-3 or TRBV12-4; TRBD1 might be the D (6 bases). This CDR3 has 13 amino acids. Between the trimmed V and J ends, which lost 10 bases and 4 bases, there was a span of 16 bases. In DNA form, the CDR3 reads TGTGCCACCACCGATACAGGGACCTATGGCTACACCTTC. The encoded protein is CATTDTGTYGYTF.

This CDR3 reads CSARDMRGLNTEAFF. CDR3 nucleotide sequence: TGCAGTGCTAGAGATATGCGGGGTCTGAACACTGAAGCTTTCTTT. V gene TRBV20-1 combines with J gene TRBJ1-1, with D unclear. This CDR3 has 15 amino acids. Germline-derived CDR1 and CDR2 are DFQATT and SNEGSKA (reference sequence). V was shortened by 0 bases and J by 0 bases, with 11 bases between the two germline ends.

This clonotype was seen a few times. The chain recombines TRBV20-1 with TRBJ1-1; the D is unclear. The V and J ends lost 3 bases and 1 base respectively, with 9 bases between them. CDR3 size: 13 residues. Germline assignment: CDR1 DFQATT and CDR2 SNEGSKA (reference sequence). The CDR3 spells CSASKTSNTEAFF. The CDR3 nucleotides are TGCAGTGCTAGTAAGACATCGAACACTGAAGCTTTCTTT.